The clone carrying this TCR beta chain was counted a few times. The antigen is not known. This specimen comes from a study of CD8 T cells in ankylosing spondylitis. Overall study findings and caveats: Disease-associated clones were CD8+ and fairly uncommon in peripheral blood. Roughly eight highly homologous variants made up a TCR beta motif that seemed to typify ankylosing spondylitis blood. In reactive arthritis synovial fluid and blood, some motif variants had been reported before. Reports say disease-linked clones showed up significantly more in matched ankylosing spondylitis synovial fluid.

TCRdb fed the 5' RACE reads into MiXCR, producing one record per CDR3 protein. The data hold roughly 700,000 distinct CDR3 sequences, with around 17% observed a single time. The length of the CDR3 is 14 residues. V was shortened by 3 bases and J by 0 bases, with 9 bases between the two germline ends. CDR1 LNHDA and CDR2 SQIVND come from the germline V gene (reference sequence). The sequence was collected from a male donor with ankylosing spondylitis. The sequenced sample was blood, either unsorted or a sorted T cell fraction (not recorded which). The chain combines TRBV19 with TRBJ2-7, with D unclear. Here the CDR3 reads CASSIGESSYEQYF. CDR3 sequence (DNA): TGTGCCAGTAGTATCGGTGAGAGCTCCTACGAGCAGTACTTC.